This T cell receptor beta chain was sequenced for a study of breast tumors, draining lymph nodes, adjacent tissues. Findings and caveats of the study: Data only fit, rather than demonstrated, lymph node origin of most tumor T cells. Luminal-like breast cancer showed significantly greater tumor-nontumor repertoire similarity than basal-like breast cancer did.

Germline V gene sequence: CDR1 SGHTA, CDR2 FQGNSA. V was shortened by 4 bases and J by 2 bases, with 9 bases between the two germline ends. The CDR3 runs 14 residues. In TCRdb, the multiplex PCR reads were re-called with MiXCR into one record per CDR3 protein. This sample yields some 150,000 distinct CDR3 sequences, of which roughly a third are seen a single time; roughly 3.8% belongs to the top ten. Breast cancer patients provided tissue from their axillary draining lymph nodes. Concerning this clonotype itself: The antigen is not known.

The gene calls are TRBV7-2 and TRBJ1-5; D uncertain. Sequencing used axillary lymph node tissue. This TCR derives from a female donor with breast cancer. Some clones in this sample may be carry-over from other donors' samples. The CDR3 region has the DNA TGTGCCAGCAGCTCCCCCGGCGGCAATCAGCCCCAGCATTTT. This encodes CASSSPGGNQPQHF.